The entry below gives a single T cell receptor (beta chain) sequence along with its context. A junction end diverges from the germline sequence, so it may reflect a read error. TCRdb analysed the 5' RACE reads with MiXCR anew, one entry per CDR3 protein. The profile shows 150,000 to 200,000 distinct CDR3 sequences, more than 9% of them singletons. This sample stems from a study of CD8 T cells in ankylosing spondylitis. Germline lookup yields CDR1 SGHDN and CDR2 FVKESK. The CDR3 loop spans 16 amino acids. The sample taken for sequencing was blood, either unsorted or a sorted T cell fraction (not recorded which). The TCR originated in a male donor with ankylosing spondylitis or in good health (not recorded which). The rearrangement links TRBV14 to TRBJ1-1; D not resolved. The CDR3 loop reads CAISQADYSTNTEAFF. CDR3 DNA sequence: TGTGCCATCAGCCAAGCTGACTACAGCACGAACACTGAAGCTTTCTTT.